This T cell receptor beta chain comes out of a study of early stage breast cancer tumors. Study as a whole: Most invasive tumors, about 75% of the 16, were ER+/PR+/HER2-. Samples were sequenced at approximately 9-fold average coverage. Study outcomes and limitations: Commonly generated sequences made up most enriched TCRB sequences shared between patients.

Trimming shortened V by 1 base and J by 4 bases, and 4 bases separated the two germline ends. The CDR3 length is 12 residues. Germline V lookup: CDR1 MNHNS, CDR2 SASEGT. In the case of this clone: Its specificity is not known.

Blood replicates held 0.5 ug DNA, tumor or normal breast roughly 1.5 ug, two each. This table comes from immunoSEQ multiplex PCR, and its TCRdb copy is limited to in-frame clones, with some not included. The sample consists of tens of thousands of clones, 80% to 90% of them appearing once. The sequenced sample was blood. The chain is built from TRBV6-1 and TRBJ1-2; D unclear. This clonotype originated in a person aged 50-59 years with breast cancer. The CDR3 is CASSEDAYGYTF. CDR3 DNA: TGTGCCAGCAGTGAAGACGCCTATGGCTACACCTTC.